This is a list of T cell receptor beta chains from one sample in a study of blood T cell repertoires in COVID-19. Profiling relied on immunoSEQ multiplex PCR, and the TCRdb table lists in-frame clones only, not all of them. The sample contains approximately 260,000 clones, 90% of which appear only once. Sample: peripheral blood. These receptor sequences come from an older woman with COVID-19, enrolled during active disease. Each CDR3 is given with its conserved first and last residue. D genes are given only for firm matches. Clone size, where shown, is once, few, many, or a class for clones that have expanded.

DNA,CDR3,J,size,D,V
TGTGCCAGTAGTATATTGGGTCGGGGGGAGACCCAGTACTTC,CASSILGRGETQYF,TRBJ2-5,-,-,TRBV19
TGTGCCACGGGACAGGGTAAGGGTGAGCAGTTCTTC,CATGQGKGEQFF,TRBJ2-1,-,TRBD1,TRBV19
TGTGCCAGCAGCAACAAGCGGGGCGCAGAGAATGAGCAGTTCTTC,CASSNKRGAENEQFF,TRBJ2-1,-,TRBD2,TRBV7-9
TGTGCCAGCGGAAACAGCTATGGCTACACCTTC,CASGNSYGYTF,TRBJ1-2,-,-,TRBV2
TGTGCCAGCAGCCCCCTCGTGAGAGGCAATCAGCCCCAGCATTTT,CASSPLVRGNQPQHF,TRBJ1-5,-,-,TRBV7-8
TGTGCCAGCAGTTACGGGAACAGGCATCCCTACGAGCAGTACTTC,CASSYGNRHPYEQYF,TRBJ2-7,-,-,TRBV6-5
TGCGCCAGCAGCCAAGAATATGGGGCAAGCGCCTACGAGCAGTACTTC,CASSQEYGASAYEQYF,TRBJ2-7,-,-,TRBV4-1
TGTGCCAGCAGCTCCGGACTAGCGGGGGGACCTTACAATGAGCAGTTCTTC,CASSSGLAGGPYNEQFF,TRBJ2-1,-,TRBD2,TRBV7-2
TGTGCCAGCAGCCCCCTTGGTCTAGCCTACGAGCAGTACTTC,CASSPLGLAYEQYF,TRBJ2-7,-,-,TRBV4-2
TGTGCCAGCAGTTACCCTCCCTTGGGGCCGAACACTGAAGCTTTCTTT,CASSYPPLGPNTEAFF,TRBJ1-1,once,-,TRBV6-2/TRBV6-3
TGTGCCAGTAGTCCGAGAATAGGGACTGCGAATGAAAAACTGTTTTTT,CASSPRIGTANEKLFF,TRBJ1-4,-,-,TRBV19